These 11 T cell receptor beta chains came from one sample sequenced in a study of CD8 T cells in Susac syndrome (dated by TCRdb to between 2018 and 2021). Receptors were amplified or captured by the immunoSEQ multiplex PCR assay. RNA was extracted using the RNeasy kit, and about 0.5 to 1 ug of the RNA was reverse transcribed with random hexamers. TCRdb trimmed public reads at Q25 via fastp, called clones via MiXCR and kept in-frame beta chains. One record per CDR3 amino acid sequence lists the most common genes and DNA. Within this sample are 150,000 to 200,000 distinct CDR3 sequences, with 90% to 95% of them counted one time only. The ten largest clones add up to about 0.13% of the sample. Sequencing was performed on CD4+ T cells from PBMCs. All receptors derive from a human donor in good health.

J is TRBJ2-2 and V is TRBV14; 9 bases align to TRBD1. Trimming at V came to 5 bases and at J to 3 bases, leaving 4 bases not matched to a gene. Germline V gene data show CDR1 as SGHDN and CDR2 as FVKESK. CDR3 length: 15 amino acids. The CDR3 here is CASSKNRGHTGELFF. CDR3 coding DNA: TGTGCCAGCAGCAAAAACAGGGGGCACACCGGGGAGCTGTTTTTT. The full variable domain, rest sourced from reference TRBV14 and TRBJ2-2, is EAGVTQFPSHSVIEKGQTVTLRCDPISGHDNLYWYRRVMGKEIKFLLHFVKESKQDESGMPNNRFLAERTGGTYSTLKVQPAELEDSGVYFCASSKNRGHTGELFFGEGSRLTVL.

J is TRBJ2-6 and V is TRBV12-3 or TRBV12-4; the match to TRBD1 covers 8 bases. This CDR3 spans 15 amino acids. Trimming cost V 6 bases and J 2 bases; bases outside gene matches: 3. The CDR3 nucleotides are TGTGCCAGCAGGAACAGGGGGACTGGGGCCAACGTCCTGACTTTC. Translating gives CASRNRGTGANVLTF.

The chain has TRBV7-2 and TRBJ1-6; D is unresolved. The V gene's germline CDR1 is SGHTA and CDR2 FQGNSA. This CDR3 comprises 15 residues. The V and J ends lost 6 bases and 5 bases respectively, with 14 bases between them. CDR3: CASRWSGIDNSPLHF. The CDR3 region has the DNA TGTGCCAGCAGGTGGAGCGGAATCGATAATTCACCCCTCCACTTT.

The DNA of the CDR3 is TGTGCCACCAGAGGCCAGAACAATGAGCAGTTCTTC. Translating it yields CATRGQNNEQFF. J is TRBJ2-1 and V is TRBV24-1; D gene ambiguous. This CDR3 comprises 12 residues. The V and J ends lost 7 bases and 5 bases respectively, with 8 bases between them. Germline V CDR1 and CDR2: KGHDR, SFDVKD.

This chain joins TRBV29-1 and TRBJ2-5, with D possibly matching TRBD1 (5 bases). This CDR3 comprises 14 residues. The germline CDR1 and CDR2 sequences are SQVTM and ANQGSEA. Trimming took off 0 bases at V and 3 bases at J, with 11 bases between the two ends. CDR3 sequence: CSVEDWWTKETQYF. The DNA of the CDR3 is TGCAGCGTTGAAGATTGGTGGACAAAAGAGACCCAGTACTTC. Combining the CDR3 with reference TRBV29-1 and TRBJ2-5 gives the whole variable domain SAVISQKPSRDICQRGTSLTIQCQVDSQVTMMFWYRQQPGQSLTLIATANQGSEATYESGFVIDKFPISRPNLTFSTLTVSNMSPEDSSIYLCSVEDWWTKETQYFGPGTRLLVL.

This clonotype occurred once. V gene TRBV29-1 combines with J gene TRBJ2-5; D is tentatively TRBD1 or TRBD2 (6 bases each). This CDR3 is 15 amino acids long. CDR1 is SQVTM and CDR2 is ANQGSEA in the germline V gene. V shed 4 bases and J shed 4 bases, with 19 bases lying between them. The chain's CDR3 is CSVGTEGRFSETQYF. Written as DNA, the CDR3 is TGCAGCGTTGGGACAGAGGGGAGGTTTTCAGAGACCCAGTACTTC.

The chain combines TRBV5-1 with TRBJ2-5, with TRBD2 identical over 12 bases. V shed 3 bases and J 1 base; nucleotides not matched to a gene: 4. The CDR3 spans 16 residues. Germline lookup yields CDR1 SGHRS and CDR2 YFSETQ. The CDR3 nucleotides read TGCGCCAGCAGCTCCGTGGGACTAGCGGGCCAAGAGACCCAGTACTTC. Its translation is CASSSVGLAGQETQYF.

J is TRBJ2-5 and V is TRBV19, with D maybe TRBD2 (6 bases). The CDR3 loop spans 12 amino acids. Trimming pared 5 bases from V and 7 bases from J, leaving 11 bases between. Per the germline V gene, CDR1 is LNHDA and CDR2 is SQIVND (reference sequence). CDR3 nucleotides: TGTGCCAGTAGTTCTAAAGCGGGGACCCAGTACTTC. This codes for CASSSKAGTQYF.

The chain links TRBV4-2 to TRBJ1-2; D may be TRBD1 (6 bases). V was shortened by 0 bases and J by 6 bases, with 11 bases between the two germline ends. The CDR3 has 14 amino acids. Germline CDR1 and CDR2: LGHNA and YNFKEQ. The CDR3 sequence is CASSQENKGDGYTF. The DNA of the CDR3 is TGTGCCAGCAGCCAAGAGAATAAGGGGGATGGCTACACCTTC.

CDR3 sequence: CASSTSGTAEQYF. The DNA of the CDR3 is TGTGCCAGCAGCACTTCAGGGACTGCCGAGCAGTACTTC. V and J are TRBV7-3 and TRBJ2-7, with a tentative D call TRBD2 (6 bases). Germline CDR1 and CDR2: SGHTA and FQGTGA. CDR3 length: 13 residues. Trimming cost V 5 bases and J 6 bases, with 14 bases left between them.

This chain joins TRBV29-1 and TRBJ1-1; 8 positions agree with TRBD1. This CDR3 has 14 residues. From germline, CDR1 is SQVTM and CDR2 ANQGSEA. After removal of 4 bases from V and 5 bases from J, the junction contained 9 bases not matched to a gene. CDR3 nucleotides: TGCAGCGTTGGCCCGGGACAGGCAACTACTGAAGCTTTCTTT. This sequence encodes CSVGPGQATTEAFF.